A selection of T cell receptor beta chains follows, all from one sample in a study of T cells in localized non-small cell lung cancer. Repertoires were generated with immunoSEQ multiplex PCR, while TCRdb's copy carries only in-frame clones and drops some. The table has over 40,000 clones, 65% to 85% seen once; the top ten hold about a sixth. The sequenced sample was peripheral blood mononuclear cells, obtained before any cancer treatment. The origin of the receptors is a man aged 40 to 70 with stage III lung adenocarcinoma. Both conserved end residues are trimmed from each CDR3.

j_call v_call cdr3_aa
TRBJ2-2 TRBV5-6 ASSLGANTGELF
TRBJ2-2 TRBV27 ASSFSGSPAGELF
TRBJ1-5 TRBV10-3 AISESDGEVEPQH
TRBJ2-5 TRBV5-6 ASSASGGVETQY
TRBJ2-3 TRBV5-6 ASKRRGLDTQY
TRBJ1-1 TRBV7-3 ASSLTGTDEAF
TRBJ2-1 TRBV10-2 ASSRAGGPEQF
TRBJ2-1 TRBV9 ASSVETGGYNEQF
TRBJ1-4 TRBV5-1 ASSSAGATNEKLF
TRBJ1-4 TRBV5-5 ASSYGVGTPFDEKLF
TRBJ2-7 TRBV7-3 ASSSGTVPYEQY
TRBJ2-6 TRBV2 ASALSGANVLT
TRBJ2-5 TRBV11-2 ASSLEETQY
TRBJ2-1 TRBV5-4 ASRGGTSGRNEQF
TRBJ2-5 TRBV19 ASSVSHRETQY
TRBJ2-7 TRBV6-6 ASNSGRHEQY
TRBJ1-2 TRBV19 ASSSAGTEKNGYT
TRBJ2-7 TRBV6-1 ASSVADSYEQY
TRBJ2-1 TRBV11-2 ASTTPWDSSYNEQF
TRBJ2-3 TRBV9 ASSGVGVGTDTQY
TRBJ1-1 TRBV15 ATSRDGVNIEAF
TRBJ1-2 TRBV2 ASTLTGDYGYT
TRBJ2-7 TRBV6-6 ASSYLQGTYEQY
TRBJ2-5 TRBV5-4 AAAREGRETQY
TRBJ2-1 TRBV4-2 ASSQDSGSNEQF
TRBJ1-1 TRBV12-5 ASGFGELEAF
TRBJ2-5 TRBV19 ASSRLDGPQETQY
TRBJ2-1 TRBV4-3 ASSQLDRASYNEQF
TRBJ2-2 TRBV6-5 ASSSGQGFTGELF